Presented here are 6 T cell receptor beta chains from one specimen sequenced in a study of vaccination effects on CD4 cells after COVID-19. After expansion with viral peptide pools in the ViraFEST assay, antigen-specific CD4+ T cells were sequenced. Upon completion of 10 to 11 days in culture, CD4+ T cells were isolated. These receptors' antigens are unknown. Clones were sequenced by immunoSEQ multiplex PCR, and TCRdb holds only the in-frame ones, with some missing. Of tens of thousands of clones in the sample, 73% were seen once. The input for sequencing was CD4+ T cells from PBMCs cultured with HCoV-229E spike peptides, taken before COVID-19 vaccination. The receptors come from a human donor who received a COVID-19 vaccine.

The V gene is TRBV7-9, the J gene TRBJ2-2; TRBD2 matches 12 bases. J was trimmed by 7 bases and V by 4 bases; bases with no gene match: 4. CDR1 SEHNR and CDR2 FQNEAQ come from the germline V gene (reference sequence). This CDR3 is 15 amino acids long. The CDR3 loop is CASSSGTSGYGELFF. The CDR3, as DNA: TGTGCCAGCAGCTCCGGGACTAGCGGGTACGGGGAGCTGTTTTTT.

The V call is TRBV2, the J call TRBJ2-5; 7 nucleotides agree with TRBD1. The CDR3 totals 12 residues. Germline assignment: CDR1 SNHLY and CDR2 FYNNEI. J was trimmed by 4 bases and V by 6 bases; bases with no gene match: 2. In DNA form, the CDR3 reads TGTGCCAGCAGAGGGGGCGGAGAGACCCAGTACTTC. This encodes CASRGGGETQYF.

This clone was counted a few times. This rearrangement joins TRBV5-4 to TRBJ1-2, with D uncertain. The V and J ends lost 0 bases and 2 bases respectively, with 5 bases between them. Per the germline V gene, CDR1 is SGHNT and CDR2 is YYREEE (reference sequence). CDR3 length: 13 residues. CDR3 bases: TGTGCCAGCAGCTTGGAACAGAACTATGGCTACACCTTC. Encoded protein: CASSLEQNYGYTF.

This clone was observed a handful of times. The V and J genes are TRBV14 and TRBJ1-1, with 7 bases matching TRBD1. The germline CDR1 and CDR2 sequences are SGHDN and FVKESK. V lost 1 base, J lost 4 bases, and 12 bases stayed unmatched. CDR3 length: 17 residues. The CDR3 region has the DNA TGTGCCAGCAGCCAAGGGTTCGGCTGGCAGGGGGGCACTGAAGCTTTCTTT. It is translated as CASSQGFGWQGGTEAFF. Drawing the rest from reference TRBV14 and TRBJ1-1, the complete variable domain is EAGVTQFPSHSVIEKGQTVTLRCDPISGHDNLYWYRRVMGKEIKFLLHFVKESKQDESGMPNNRFLAERTGGTYSTLKVQPAELEDSGVYFCASSQGFGWQGGTEAFFGQGTRLTVV.

The chain is built from TRBV6-5 and TRBJ2-7; D may be TRBD2 (5 bases). Germline assignment: CDR1 MNHEY and CDR2 SVGAGI. V lost 0 bases and J lost 6, with 15 bases in between. The CDR3 totals 15 residues. The CDR3 region is CASSYSWDDRGEQYF. The DNA for the CDR3 is TGTGCCAGCAGTTACTCATGGGATGACCGGGGCGAGCAGTACTTC.

The chain joins TRBV4-1 to TRBJ1-2; perhaps TRBD1 as D (6 bases). V lost 1 base, J lost 2 bases, and 14 bases lay in between. In germline, CDR1 is MGHRA, CDR2 YSYEKL. The CDR3 spans 16 residues. The CDR3 protein is CASSQGGGRGNYGYTF. CDR3 sequence (DNA): TGCGCCAGCAGCCAAGGGGGGGGCCGGGGGAACTATGGCTACACCTTC.